This T cell receptor beta chain derives from a study of T cell changes during pregnancy in multiple sclerosis. Germline assignment: CDR1 LGHNA and CDR2 YNFKEQ. CDR3 length: 17 amino acids. Trimming removed 0 bases from V and 3 bases from J; junction bases left unmatched: 9. The data were produced by immunoSEQ multiplex PCR, yet TCRdb's version contains in-frame clones alone and is incomplete. Among about 84,000 clones listed, 94% were seen once. The sequencing here drew on peripheral blood, taken in the second trimester of pregnancy. The receptor comes from a female donor in good health, enrolled as a control in a pregnancy study. This chain joins TRBV4-2 and TRBJ2-7; 9 nucleotides align to TRBD2. The CDR3 sequence: CASSQEVLAGRNYEQYF. The CDR3 DNA reads TGTGCCAGCAGCCAAGAGGTTCTAGCGGGACGAAACTACGAGCAGTACTTC.